A single sample gave rise to the 21 T cell receptor beta chains below, sequenced in a study of blood T cell repertoires in COVID-19. Sequencing was performed with immunoSEQ multiplex PCR; in TCRdb, only in-frame clones are kept and a portion is missing. The profile shows about 250,000 clones, 86% of them singletons. Sequencing input: peripheral blood. These TCRs come from a woman aged 60-70 years who had recovered from COVID-19.

The V call is TRBV4-3, the J call TRBJ2-1; D may be TRBD2 (7 bases). The CDR3 runs 15 residues. Germline CDR1 and CDR2: LGHNA and YSLEER. V was clipped by 2 bases and J by 6 bases, with 14 bases between them. The CDR3 region is CASSQRGGVLNEQFF. The CDR3 bases are TGCGCCAGCAGCCAAAGAGGGGGGGTCCTCAATGAGCAGTTCTTC.

As DNA, the CDR3 is TGTGCCAGTAGTAAGCAGTGGGGCTCCGAAGCTTTCTTT. Its protein product is CASSKQWGSEAFF. The chain has TRBV19 and TRBJ1-1, with TRBD1 as a possible D gene (5 bases). The germline V and J ends were trimmed by 4 bases and 8 bases, with 14 bases remaining between them. CDR3 length: 13 residues. Germline values: CDR1 LNHDA, CDR2 SQIVND (reference sequence). The whole variable domain, filled in from reference TRBV19 and TRBJ1-1, reads DGGITQSPKYLFRKEGQNVTLSCEQNLNHDAMYWYRQDPGQGLRLIYYSQIVNDFQKGDIAEGYSVSREKKESFPLTVTSAQKNPTAFYLCASSKQWGSEAFFGQGTRLTVV.

This chain links TRBV7-9 with TRBJ2-7, with unresolved D. Germline V gene sequence: CDR1 SEHNR, CDR2 FQNEAQ (reference sequence). V was shortened by 2 bases and J by 4 bases, with 6 bases between the two germline ends. The CDR3 extends over 12 amino acids. DNA for the CDR3: TGTGCCAGCAGCTTATTACAGTACGAGCAGTACTTC. It specifies CASSLLQYEQYF.

The chain joins TRBV29-1 to TRBJ2-1, with 9 bases aligning to TRBD2. Germline lookup yields CDR1 SQVTM and CDR2 ANQGSEA. This CDR3 has 13 residues. J lost 7 bases, V lost 8 bases, and 9 bases had no gene match. The CDR3 bases are TGCAGCCCCACAGCGGGGGGTCCTAATGAGCAGTTCTTC. Amino acids: CSPTAGGPNEQFF.

The chain has TRBV6-5 and TRBJ1-2; D is perhaps TRBD1 (5 bases). In germline, CDR1 is MNHEY, CDR2 SVGAGI. The CDR3 runs 14 residues. Deletions cut 10 bases from V and 7 bases from J, with 22 bases between. The CDR3 DNA reads as TGTGCCACCTTAGCTATCCAGGGAAAGGGTGGCTACACCTTC. This gives the protein CATLAIQGKGGYTF.

The chain links TRBV19 to TRBJ2-7; D possibly corresponds to TRBD1 (5 bases). CDR3 length: 14 amino acids. Germline V gives CDR1 LNHDA, CDR2 SQIVND (reference sequence). V shed 2 bases and J shed 5 bases, with 13 bases lying between them. The CDR3 reads CASSITGSWDEQYF. The CDR3 coding sequence is TGTGCCAGTAGTATAACAGGTTCTTGGGACGAGCAGTACTTC.

The rearrangement links TRBV5-4 to TRBJ2-1; D is perhaps TRBD2 (5 bases). The ends were cut back, 1 base at V and 0 bases at J, with 8 bases in the middle. The CDR3 has 15 residues. Germline V gene lookup returns CDR1 SGHNT and CDR2 YYREEE (reference sequence). CDR3 sequence: CASSLIGSSYNEQFF. The DNA for the CDR3 is TGTGCCAGCAGCTTGATAGGGAGCTCCTACAATGAGCAGTTCTTC.

In DNA, the CDR3 is TGTGCCAGCAGCCCCGAGAGGTCGACGCAGTATTTT. Amino acids: CASSPERSTQYF. This chain uses TRBV9 with TRBJ2-3; D is ambiguous. The CDR3 runs to 12 residues. CDR1 and CDR2 (germline): SGDLS, YYNGEE. Trimming took 4 bases from V and 9 from J, leaving 12 bases between them.

The rearrangement joins TRBV27 to TRBJ2-7; D not resolved. Germline V gives CDR1 MNHEY, CDR2 SMNVEV (reference sequence). The V and J ends lost 2 bases and 0 bases respectively, with 5 bases between them. The CDR3 runs to 13 residues. The CDR3 here is CASSLTDSYEQYF. CDR3 in DNA: TGTGCCAGCAGTTTAACTGACTCCTACGAGCAGTACTTC.

The J gene is TRBJ1-5, the V gene TRBV18; D unresolved. The germline gives CDR1 KGHSH, CDR2 LQKENI. This CDR3 spans 15 amino acids. V lost 2 bases, J lost 5 bases, and 13 bases lay in between. Written as DNA, the CDR3 is TGTGCCAGCTCACCATCGCGGCAGACCTATCAGCCCCAGCATTTT. Protein product: CASSPSRQTYQPQHF.

This chain connects TRBV2 to TRBJ2-7, with TRBD2 identical over 11 bases. This CDR3 is 15 amino acids long. Germline lookup yields CDR1 SNHLY and CDR2 FYNNEI. The trim removed 2 bases at V and 4 bases at J, leaving 4 bases unmatched. CDR3 DNA: TGTGCCAGCAGTGAATTGACTAGCGGGGCATACGAGCAGTACTTC. The encoded protein is CASSELTSGAYEQYF.

This chain connects TRBV7-9 to TRBJ2-1; 8 bases align to TRBD2. CDR3 size: 13 residues. Trimming at V came to 7 bases and at J to 3 bases, leaving 2 bases not matched to a gene. The V gene's germline CDR1 is SEHNR and CDR2 FQNEAQ (reference sequence). The chain's CDR3 is CASNRGGYNEQFF. The CDR3 DNA sequence: TGTGCCAGCAATCGGGGGGGCTACAATGAGCAGTTCTTC.

V gene TRBV7-2 combines with J gene TRBJ1-2; the D gene is possibly TRBD1 (6 bases). Germline loops: CDR1 SGHTA, CDR2 FQGNSA. V gave up 6 bases and J gave up 4 bases, with 12 bases separating them. The CDR3 covers 13 residues. The CDR3 protein is CASRPTGFYGYTF. For the CDR3, the DNA is TGTGCCAGCAGACCTACAGGGTTCTATGGCTACACCTTC. Full variable domain (outside the CDR3, taken from reference TRBV7-2 and TRBJ1-2): GAGVSQSPSNKVTEKGKDVELRCDPISGHTALYWYRQSLGQGLEFLIYFQGNSAPDKSGLPSDRFSAERTGGSVSTLTIQRTQQEDSAVYLCASRPTGFYGYTFGSGTRLTVV.

J is TRBJ1-6 and V is TRBV4-2, with TRBD1 as a possible D gene (6 bases). Germline assignment: CDR1 LGHNA and CDR2 YNFKEQ. Between the trimmed V and J ends, which lost 6 bases and 9 bases, there was a span of 15 bases. The CDR3 runs 14 residues. CDR3 amino acids: CASRNRVQSSPLHF. As DNA, the CDR3 is TGTGCCAGCAGAAACAGGGTGCAAAGTTCACCCCTCCACTTT.

The rearrangement uses TRBV19 and TRBJ1-5; possibly TRBD1 for D (5 bases). Germline V gene lookup returns CDR1 LNHDA and CDR2 SQIVND (reference sequence). This CDR3 has 13 amino acids. Trimming took off 4 bases at V and 4 bases at J, with 8 bases between the two ends. As DNA, the CDR3 is TGTGCCAGTAGTAGACAGCCAAATCAGCCCCAGCATTTT. It is translated as CASSRQPNQPQHF.

The chain joins TRBV4-2 to TRBJ2-3; possible D gene TRBD2, 5 bases. Trimming cost V 0 bases and J 10 bases, with 8 bases left between them. The CDR3 has 12 residues. Germline CDR1 reads LGHNA; CDR2 reads YNFKEQ. CDR3 residues: CASSQEVGAQYF. The CDR3 coding sequence is TGTGCCAGCAGCCAAGAGGTCGGGGCGCAGTATTTT.

The chain carries TRBV12-3 or TRBV12-4 and TRBJ2-6; D is uncertain. The CDR3 spans 13 residues. V dropped 6 bases and J dropped 4 bases, with 7 bases sitting between them. CDR3 bases: TGTGCCAGCAGCCTTTTGGGGGCCAACGTCCTGACTTTC. Its translation is CASSLLGANVLTF.

The J gene is TRBJ2-1, the V gene TRBV18; 9 bases are a match to TRBD1. The CDR3 spans 15 residues. In germline, CDR1 is KGHSH, CDR2 LQKENI. V lost 1 base to trimming and J lost 10 bases; unmatched junction nucleotides: 8. Here the CDR3 DNA reads TGTGCCAGCTCACCACTCATGGGACAGGGAGGAGAGCAGTTCTTC. Its protein is CASSPLMGQGGEQFF. Variable domain in full (rest from reference TRBV18 and TRBJ2-1): NAGVMQNPRHLVRRRGQEARLRCSPMKGHSHVYWYRQLPEEGLKFMVYLQKENIIDESGMPKERFSAEFPKEGPSILRIQQVVRGDSAAYFCASSPLMGQGGEQFFGPGTRLTVL.

The chain couples TRBV6-1 to TRBJ2-4, with unresolved D. Trimming took off 1 base at V and 7 bases at J, with 5 bases between the two ends. The V gene's germline CDR1 is MNHNS and CDR2 SASEGT. The CDR3 totals 12 residues. The CDR3 DNA follows: TGTGCCAGCAGTGAAGTACGGAACATTCAGTACTTC. Protein: CASSEVRNIQYF.

The V gene is TRBV18, the J gene TRBJ2-7; no firm D call. This CDR3 region has 14 residues. Germline CDR1 KGHSH, CDR2 LQKENI. Trimming took off 4 bases at V and 3 bases at J, with 13 bases between the two ends. Here the CDR3 DNA reads TGTGCCAGCTCACGGGCCTCATCAGACTACGAGCAGTACTTC. This codes for CASSRASSDYEQYF.

V gene TRBV4-2 combines with J gene TRBJ2-3; TRBD2 matches at 8 bases. This CDR3 contains 17 residues. Germline loops: CDR1 LGHNA, CDR2 YNFKEQ. After removal of 1 base from V and 1 base from J, the junction contained 7 bases not matched to a gene. The CDR3 loop reads CASSQGLTGGGTDTQYF. The CDR3 nucleotides are TGTGCCAGCAGCCAAGGGTTGACGGGGGGGGGCACAGATACGCAGTATTTT.